These 18 T cell receptor beta chains share one sample of origin, sequenced in a study of metastatic and nonmetastatic thyroid tumors. There were no patients who had received any treatment before thyroid surgery. TCRdb re-analyzed the PCR reads using MiXCR. The sample yields more than 10,000 clones, about 30% seen once. Sequencing input: tumor tissue. These receptors all come from a male donor with papillary thyroid cancer or a benign thyroid nodule (not recorded which). Some clones in this sample may be carry-over from other donors' samples.

V and J are TRBV2 and TRBJ1-5; TRBD1 might be the D (5 bases). The CDR3 spans 16 residues. The germline V and J ends were trimmed by 2 bases and 2 bases, with 13 bases remaining between them. Per germline, CDR1 SNHLY and CDR2 FYNNEI. CDR3 nucleotides: TGTGCCAGCAGTGAACTTCGGGGGAGTGGCAATCAGCCCCAGCATTTT. Protein sequence: CASSELRGSGNQPQHF.

On this clone: The junction departs from the called germline gene at one end, perhaps through a read error. This same CDR3 is encoded by further DNA sequences in the sample. The chain recombines TRBV18 with TRBJ1-5; TRBD1 might be the D (5 bases). This CDR3 contains 14 residues. Germline loops: CDR1 KGHSH, CDR2 LQKENI. The CDR3 DNA reads TGCGCCAGCTCACCTGCGCAGGGATTACAGCCCCAGCATTTT. Translating it yields CASSPAQGLQPQHF.

This chain connects TRBV4-1 to TRBJ1-4, with 9 bases lining up with TRBD1. V gave up 1 base and J gave up 5 bases; unmatched junction bases: 8. CDR1 is MGHRA, CDR2 YSYEKL, per germline. The CDR3 sequence is 17 residues long. Here the CDR3 DNA reads TGCGCCAGCAGCCAAGGACCTCCGGGACAGGGCAATGAAAAACTGTTTTTT. This encodes CASSQGPPGQGNEKLFF.

This chain connects TRBV7-9 to TRBJ2-7; unclear D gene. The CDR3 has 15 residues. Germline values: CDR1 SEHNR, CDR2 FQNEAQ (reference sequence). The ends were cut back, 7 bases at V and 5 bases at J, with 21 bases in the middle. The CDR3 DNA is TGTGCCAGCACGGGCGGAAATACTCTCACCAACGAGCAGTACTTC. This gives the protein CASTGGNTLTNEQYF.

V is TRBV28 and J is TRBJ1-2, with D unresolved. V was clipped by 5 bases and J by 2 bases, with 15 bases between them. The CDR3 runs 15 residues. CDR1 is MDHEN, CDR2 SYDVKM, per germline. CDR3 amino acids: CASSPNRVANYGYTF. DNA of the CDR3: TGTGCCAGCAGTCCAAATCGTGTGGCGAACTATGGCTACACCTTC.

V is TRBV11-2 and J is TRBJ2-1, with 10 bases matching TRBD1. Germline-derived CDR1 and CDR2 are SGHAT and FQNNGV. CDR3 length equals 16 residues. With 4 bases clipped from V and 6 bases from J, the junction kept 9 bases outside the gene matches. In nucleotides, the CDR3 is TGTGCCAGCAGCTCGAGACAGGGGGCCAGCGGCAATGAGCAGTTCTTC. It codes for CASSSRQGASGNEQFF.

This clone has a count of ten or more. The V and J genes are TRBV6-2 or TRBV6-3 and TRBJ2-1; D remains ambiguous. Germline V gene sequence: CDR1 MNHEY, CDR2 SVGEGT. This CDR3 comprises 11 residues. V dropped 7 bases and J dropped 4 bases, with 5 bases sitting between them. CDR3 coding DNA: TGTGCCAGCACCTCATACAATGAGCAGTTCTTC. This encodes CASTSYNEQFF.

The chain carries TRBV5-1 and TRBJ1-5; D perhaps matches TRBD1 (6 bases). Trimming took off 0 bases at V and 0 bases at J, with 7 bases between the two ends. The CDR3 sequence is 15 residues long. In germline, CDR1 is SGHRS, CDR2 YFSETQ. The CDR3 loop is CASSLAGASNQPQHF. The CDR3, as DNA: TGCGCCAGCAGCTTGGCAGGGGCTAGCAATCAGCCCCAGCATTTT.

This clone was counted between two and nine times. The CDR3: CASTTSGREAYEQYF. CDR3 nucleotides: TGTGCCAGCACGACTAGCGGGAGGGAGGCCTACGAGCAGTACTTC. The V call is TRBV6-2 or TRBV6-3, the J call TRBJ2-7; 14 bases agree with TRBD2. CDR1 and CDR2 (germline): MNHEY, SVGEGT. Trimming at V came to 7 bases and at J to 2 bases, leaving 4 bases not matched to a gene. The CDR3 runs 15 residues.

This clone was seen more than once but under ten times. This chain links TRBV7-8 with TRBJ2-7, with D maybe TRBD2 (5 bases). The V end lost 7 bases, the J end lost 0 bases, and 13 bases lay between the germline ends. The germline V gene encodes CDR1 SGHVS and CDR2 FQNEAQ. The CDR3 extends over 14 amino acids. CDR3 residues: CASTRGGSSYEQYF. CDR3 nucleotide sequence: TGTGCCAGCACCCGCGGAGGCAGCTCCTACGAGCAGTACTTC.

The J gene is TRBJ1-6, the V gene TRBV30; D remains ambiguous. Germline CDR1 and CDR2: GTSNPN and SVGIG (reference sequence). V lost 2 bases and J 9 bases, leaving 11 bases between the germline ends. This CDR3 contains 13 residues. The CDR3 nucleotides read TGTGCCTGGAGTAAGGAGGGTACTTCACCCCTCCACTTT. It translates to CAWSKEGTSPLHF.

J is TRBJ1-5 and V is TRBV6-5, with 9 bases that match TRBD1. Germline CDR1 is MNHEY and CDR2 is SVGAGI. The CDR3 extends over 15 amino acids. J gave up 7 bases and V 6 bases, and 10 bases lay outside the gene matches. The CDR3 nucleotides are TGTGCCAGCAGGTACCGGGACAGGGCGGCACAGCCCCAGCATTTT. This gives the protein CASRYRDRAAQPQHF.

The V call is TRBV5-1, the J call TRBJ2-3, with D unresolved. Trimming cost V 0 bases and J 3 bases, with 14 bases left between them. The CDR3 covers 16 residues. Germline loops: CDR1 SGHRS, CDR2 YFSETQ. The CDR3: CASSLGARDGTDTQYF. CDR3 nucleotide sequence: TGCGCCAGCAGCTTGGGGGCCCGCGATGGGACAGATACGCAGTATTTT.

This rearrangement joins TRBV20-1 to TRBJ2-1; 10 positions match TRBD2. Germline V gene lookup returns CDR1 DFQATT and CDR2 SNEGSKA (reference sequence). CDR3 length: 16 residues. The V and J ends lost 6 bases and 6 bases, in that order; junction bases with no gene match: 14. The CDR3 is CSAEPRSGGATNEQFF. The CDR3 DNA is TGCAGTGCCGAACCCCGGAGCGGGGGGGCCACCAATGAGCAGTTCTTC.

This clone turned up a few times. The J gene is TRBJ2-7, the V gene TRBV28, with 9 bases matching TRBD1. CDR3 length: 13 residues. Looked up from germline, CDR1 is MDHEN and CDR2 is SYDVKM. V shed 5 bases and J 3 bases; nucleotides not matched to a gene: 2. The chain's CDR3 is CASSPGQGYEQYF. DNA of the CDR3: TGTGCCAGCAGTCCGGGACAGGGCTACGAGCAGTACTTC.

This chain connects TRBV27 to TRBJ1-1, with D perhaps matching TRBD1 (6 bases). Per the germline V gene, CDR1 is MNHEY and CDR2 is SMNVEV (reference sequence). This CDR3 region has 13 residues. The V gene lost 4 bases and the J gene lost 1 base, with 7 bases spanning the gap. Here the CDR3 reads CASSWGQNTEAFF. The CDR3 nucleotides are TGTGCCAGCAGTTGGGGGCAGAACACTGAAGCTTTCTTT.

The chain has TRBV7-6 and TRBJ1-1; possibly TRBD1 for D (5 bases). V lost 1 base, J lost 3 bases, and 15 bases lay in between. This CDR3 has 16 amino acids. The germline CDR1 and CDR2 sequences are SGHVS and FNYEAQ. CDR3 loop: CASSLGGGMRYTEAFF. DNA of the CDR3: TGTGCCAGCAGCTTAGGCGGGGGTATGAGGTACACTGAAGCTTTCTTT.

This clone was counted a few times. CDR3: CASSTAGYSYNEQFF. In nucleotides, the CDR3 is TGTGCCAGTAGTACCGCCGGGTACTCCTACAATGAGCAGTTCTTC. This chain connects TRBV19 to TRBJ2-1; D call uncertain. Trimming cost V 4 bases and J 0 bases, with 10 bases left between them. The CDR3 has 15 residues. CDR1 is LNHDA, CDR2 SQIVND, per germline (reference sequence).